Listed here are 20 T cell receptor beta chains from one sample, sequenced in a study of CD8 T cells in Susac syndrome. RNA was extracted with the RNeasy kit, and a quantity of roughly 0.45 to 1 ug was reverse transcribed using random hexamers. TCRdb recomputed calls from the immunoSEQ multiplex PCR reads with MiXCR, one row per CDR3 protein. Of about 120,000 distinct CDR3 sequences listed, about 95% were seen once; the top ten hold around 0.2%. Sequencing was done on a sample of CD8+ T cells from PBMCs. The receptors stem from a human donor with Susac syndrome.

The chain has TRBV5-8 and TRBJ2-7; D perhaps matches TRBD1 (5 bases). The CDR3 is 15 residues long. From germline, CDR1 is SGHTS and CDR2 YDEGEE. The V end lost 2 bases, the J end lost 0 bases, and 12 bases lay between the germline ends. This chain's CDR3 is CASSLTGFSSYEQYF. In DNA, the CDR3 is TGTGCCAGCAGCTTAACAGGCTTTAGCTCCTACGAGCAGTACTTC.

This chain uses TRBV9 with TRBJ2-7, with TRBD2 as a possible D gene (6 bases). With 0 bases removed from V and 5 bases from J, the gap between germline ends came to 15 bases. CDR3 length: 15 amino acids. Germline CDR1 SGDLS, CDR2 YYNGEE. CDR3 sequence reads: CASSVEGDSGDEQYF. The DNA of the CDR3 is TGTGCCAGCAGCGTAGAAGGGGACTCTGGCGACGAGCAGTACTTC.

In its sample, this clonotype was seen a few times. V is TRBV28 and J is TRBJ1-3; D is perhaps TRBD1 (5 bases). V lost 8 bases, J lost 0 bases, and 11 bases lay in between. Germline loops: CDR1 MDHEN, CDR2 SYDVKM. The CDR3 spans 14 residues. The CDR3 is CASSLQGSGNTIYF. The CDR3 nucleotides are TGTGCCAGCTCCCTTCAGGGCTCTGGAAACACCATATATTTT.

The chain joins TRBV7-8 to TRBJ2-1; 8 bases fit TRBD2. The CDR3 is 15 residues long. CDR1 SGHVS and CDR2 FQNEAQ come from the germline V gene. The J segment lost 3 bases and the V segment lost 4 bases, leaving 5 bases of the junction unmatched. The CDR3 here is CASSSGGGIYNEQFF. For the CDR3, the DNA is TGTGCCAGCAGCTCGGGGGGGGGCATCTACAATGAGCAGTTCTTC.

The rearrangement joins TRBV24-1 to TRBJ2-2; D might be TRBD2 (6 bases). The germline CDR1 and CDR2 sequences are KGHDR and SFDVKD. V was pared by 7 bases and J by 6 bases, with 11 bases between. CDR3 length: 13 residues. The CDR3 DNA sequence: TGTGCCACCAGCTCGGAGGGACCCGGGGAGCTGTTTTTT. Protein sequence: CATSSEGPGELFF.

This clonotype was counted once. This chain connects TRBV7-3 to TRBJ2-1, with D perhaps TRBD2 (6 bases). Germline loops: CDR1 SGHTA, CDR2 FQGTGA. Trimming pared 7 bases from V and 7 bases from J, leaving 20 bases between. The CDR3 loop spans 15 amino acids. CDR3 DNA sequence: TGTGCCAGCACCCCCCCGGGAGCGGAACTTAATGAGCAGTTCTTC. Translating it yields CASTPPGAELNEQFF. Full variable domain (remainder filled in from reference TRBV7-3 and TRBJ2-1): GAGVSQTPSNKVTEKGKYVELRCDPISGHTALYWYRQSLGQGPEFLIYFQGTGAADDSGLPNDRFFAVRPEGSVSTLKIQRTERGDSAVYLCASTPPGAELNEQFFGPGTRLTVL.

V is TRBV6-5 and J is TRBJ2-5; TRBD2 might be the D (6 bases). Germline V gene data show CDR1 as MNHEY and CDR2 as SVGAGI. This CDR3 has 14 amino acids. V lost 4 bases to trimming and J lost 1 base, with 10 bases between them. In DNA form, the CDR3 reads TGTGCCAGCAGTTTTCATAGCGGCCAAGAGACCCAGTACTTC. Its protein product is CASSFHSGQETQYF.

The rearrangement links TRBV20-1 to TRBJ2-7; D not resolved. Germline V gives CDR1 DFQATT, CDR2 SNEGSKA (reference sequence). CDR3 length equals 14 residues. V lost 5 bases and J lost 2, with 16 bases in between. DNA for the CDR3: TGCAGTGCTCAGGACGGATCCGCAGCCTACGAGCAGTACTTC. It yields the protein CSAQDGSAAYEQYF.

The chain couples TRBV18 to TRBJ1-5; possible D gene TRBD1, 5 bases. The CDR3 runs 16 residues. V gave up 6 bases and J gave up 5 bases, with 20 bases separating them. The germline V gene has CDR1 KGHSH and CDR2 LQKENI. The CDR3 is CASSQDGGDLDQPQHF. As DNA, the CDR3 is TGTGCCAGCTCCCAAGATGGGGGGGACCTCGATCAGCCCCAGCATTTT.

Written as DNA, the CDR3 is TGTGCCAGCAGCTCGAGGGGGACAGGGAGAACTGAAGCTTTCTTT. Amino acid sequence: CASSSRGTGRTEAFF. V is TRBV13 and J is TRBJ1-1, with 9 nucleotides matching TRBD1. J lost 5 bases, V lost 4 bases, and 8 bases had no gene match. The CDR3 covers 15 residues. Germline loops: CDR1 PRHDT, CDR2 FYEKMQ (reference sequence).

The chain employs TRBV20-1 and TRBJ2-2; 12 nucleotides align to TRBD2. Germline trimming cut 0 bases from V and 3 bases from J; bases unmatched to any gene: 5. Per the germline V gene, CDR1 is DFQATT and CDR2 is SNEGSKA (reference sequence). The length of the CDR3 is 17 residues. The CDR3 reads CSARDGGLAGHTGELFF. The CDR3 nucleotides are TGCAGTGCTAGAGATGGCGGACTAGCGGGACACACCGGGGAGCTGTTTTTT.

The rearrangement links TRBV12-3 or TRBV12-4 to TRBJ1-1; D is unresolved. The CDR3 length is 13 residues. Deletions cut 1 base from V and 10 bases from J, with 13 bases between. Here the CDR3 reads CASSLVEGSGAFF. CDR3 nucleotide sequence: TGTGCCAGCAGTTTAGTCGAGGGCTCGGGAGCTTTCTTT.

This rearrangement joins TRBV7-9 to TRBJ2-3, with 8 bases identical to TRBD2. This CDR3 is 15 amino acids long. V lost 2 bases to trimming and J lost 2 bases; unmatched junction nucleotides: 3. The germline V gene encodes CDR1 SEHNR and CDR2 FQNEAQ (reference sequence). CDR3 coding DNA: TGTGCCAGCAGCTTAATCGGGGGGGCCACAGATACGCAGTATTTT. It codes for CASSLIGGATDTQYF.

The chain links TRBV30 to TRBJ2-2; D remains unclear. Trimming shortened V by 3 bases and J by 4 bases, and 18 bases separated the two germline ends. CDR3 size: 16 residues. Germline V gene data show CDR1 as GTSNPN and CDR2 as SVGIG (reference sequence). The CDR3 loop is CAWRGYPGERTGELFF. CDR3 nucleotide sequence: TGTGCCTGGAGGGGGTACCCGGGTGAACGCACCGGGGAGCTGTTTTTT.

The CDR3 loop reads CASSLESGNEQFF. In nucleotides, the CDR3 is TGTGCCAGCAGCTTAGAGTCTGGAAATGAGCAGTTCTTC. The chain has TRBV7-9 and TRBJ2-1; no firm D call. Germline V CDR1 and CDR2: SEHNR, FQNEAQ (reference sequence). V was pared by 1 base and J by 7 bases, with 8 bases between. This CDR3 has 13 residues.

This clonotype is a singleton in its sample. The chain links TRBV4-1 to TRBJ2-5, with TRBD2 as a possible D gene (5 bases). Looked up from germline, CDR1 is MGHRA and CDR2 is YSYEKL. V was cut by 4 bases and J by 0 bases, with 12 bases left in between. The CDR3 spans 15 residues. Here the CDR3 DNA reads TGCGCCAGCAGCCGGCGACTAATCTACCAAGAGACCCAGTACTTC. Protein product: CASSRRLIYQETQYF.

The CDR3 DNA is TGTGCCAGCAGTTACGGGGGAACTAATGAAAAACTGTTTTTT. This codes for CASSYGGTNEKLFF. The chain uses TRBV6-5 and TRBJ1-4; a weak D match, TRBD1 (5 bases). Germline V CDR1 and CDR2: MNHEY, SVGAGI. V was clipped by 2 bases and J by 1 base, with 5 bases between them. This CDR3 comprises 14 residues.

The J gene is TRBJ2-1, the V gene TRBV12-3 or TRBV12-4, with TRBD2 matching over 7 bases. The CDR3 contains 15 residues. Trimming removed 3 bases from V and 10 bases from J; junction bases left unmatched: 12. The CDR3 region is CASSLRSGILLEQFF. DNA for the CDR3: TGTGCCAGCAGTTTGAGGAGCGGGATACTTTTGGAGCAGTTCTTC.

The V call is TRBV4-3, the J call TRBJ2-7; 8 bases line up with TRBD2. The V and J ends lost 2 bases and 9 bases, in that order; junction bases with no gene match: 12. This CDR3 has 15 residues. Germline V gives CDR1 LGHNA, CDR2 YSLEER. Written as DNA, the CDR3 is TGCGCCAGCAGCCAATCGAGCGGGAGCCTGTTAAGGCAGTACTTC. This translates into CASSQSSGSLLRQYF.

The V and J genes are TRBV20-1 and TRBJ1-2, with D perhaps matching TRBD1 (5 bases). V lost 6 bases and J lost 3, with 23 bases in between. Germline assignment: CDR1 DFQATT and CDR2 SNEGSKA (reference sequence). This CDR3 region has 16 residues. The CDR3 nucleotides read TGCAGTGCCCCCCGGGGGTCGGAGGGAGTTGACTATGGCTACACCTTC. It specifies CSAPRGSEGVDYGYTF.